This entry concerns a single T cell receptor beta chain. TCRdb keeps only in-frame clones here, not all; method: immunoSEQ multiplex PCR. The sample lists 2,000 to 2,500 clones; just over 95% were seen once. The data belong to a study of control samples from healthy donors and cancer patients. This CDR3 has 13 amino acids. V was trimmed by 5 bases and J by 2 bases, leaving 9 bases between them. Per germline, CDR1 LGHDT and CDR2 YNNKEL (reference sequence). This clonotype was sampled from a man in his sixties or seventies with head and neck cancer. Sequences were obtained from PBMCs. The chain has TRBV3-1 (or the pseudogene TRBV3-2) and TRBJ1-1; tentative D call: TRBD1 (5 bases). CDR3 protein: CASSGTPNTEAFF. CDR3 DNA: TGTGCCAGCAGCGGGACCCCAAACACTGAAGCTTTCTTT.